This entry concerns a single TCR beta chain. The clone's antigen remains unknown. Base qualities were left out, and no much larger clone turns up one base away. The sample originates from a study of STAT5B mutations in CD4+ large granular lymphocyte leukemia (dated by TCRdb to 2021 to 2024). Context from the whole study: When cryopreserved patient cells were available, CD8+ cells were depleted as a first step, and selection with anti-CD4 microbeads followed. The study compared the TCRbeta repertoires of patients with CD4+ T-cell large granular lymphocyte leukemia against the TCRbeta repertoires of healthy blood donors. The purity of purified fractions was confirmed by flow cytometry on FACSCanto II or FACSVerse to exceed 95% among lymphocytes. Findings and caveats that apply to the study as a whole: The data were not HLA-matched, and the higher clonality in CD4+ T-LGLL than in CD8+ T-LGLL could be due to the relatively small sample size. Main leukemic clonotypes were private to each patient, although approximately 25% of the main leukemic clonotypes were found at low frequency in the non-leukemic repertoires of other patients. Patient cell sources were heterogeneous, and only six or seven CD4-sorted patient samples entered the clonality comparison with healthy controls. TRBV06-family usage was enriched among the top patient clones (8/27) compared with healthy controls (2/35). Compared with healthy CD4+ repertoires, CD4-sorted patient repertoires appeared more clonal, and this difference remained even after the putative leukemic clones were removed.

Hematology units in Padova (Italy), Helsinki (Finland) and Shinshu (Japan) recruited the CD4+ T-LGLL patients. Patient samples were bead-purified CD4+, CD4+CD8+, CD57+ or CD56+ fractions, or unselected PBMC, depending on sample availability. Somatic STAT5B mutation profiles obtained by deep amplicon sequencing of the same DNA used for patient TCRbeta data were integrated with the patient TCRbeta data. All TCR-sequenced material derived from peripheral blood: patient blood samples and healthy donor buffy coats. Peripheral blood mononuclear cells were isolated by Ficoll-Hypaque gradient centrifugation. Genomic DNA was extracted with the Gentra Puregene Cell and Tissue kit and quantified on a Qubit 2.0 fluorometer. The junction carries 20 bases between V and J, which are trimmed by 4 bases and 14 bases respectively. CDR1 and CDR2 (LNHNV, YYDKDF) derive from the germline V gene (reference sequence). The CDR3 contains 13 residues, cysteine and phenylalanine counted. The kept DNA is CDR3 alone, 39 bases in frame from the first base.

The immunoSEQ assay at survey resolution was applied to genomic DNA for sequencing of TCRbeta rearrangements. The source study handled its data this way. Any clonotype making up more than 5% of the repertoire was considered a putative leukemic clone, which gave a few dozen such clones in about 29 patients. A lowest detectable productive clonotype frequency of 2.59 x 10-5 was observed in the TCR sequencing data. Analyses included only productive TCRbeta rearrangements, meaning complete and in-frame sequences. Clonality for each sample was calculated as Simpson clonality in the immunoSEQ Analyzer version 3.0. Based on frequency, clones were grouped as very rare, small, medium, large (1-20%) or hyperexpanded (>20%). Generation probabilities were estimated with OLGA 1.2.3, V-gene circos plots were made with VDJtools, specificities were looked up in VDJdb, and CDR3 motifs were identified with GLIPH. This is the immuneACCESS table as TCRdb keeps it, with only in-frame sequences that have V and J called. A part of the clones is gone; compared with another copy, unresolved V genes explain less than half, and the rest is unexplained. V, J and clone size reflect that table, while D and trimming were determined from the DNA. For this sample there are about 2,200 clones; 60% to 85% appear just once. Of the sample, under 2% falls within the top ten clones.

The sequence was collected from a woman aged 70-85 years with CD4+ T-cell large granular lymphocyte leukemia. Recombination joined TRBV15 with TRBJ1-1; a tentative D call is TRBD1 (5 bases match). The specimen was PBMCs. This receptor has the CDR3 CATSILRIGHRFF. The sequenced DNA is TGTGCCACCAGCATTCTTCGAATAGGACATCGATTCTTT.